The 31 T cell receptor beta chains below all came from one sample that was sequenced in a study of cytomegalovirus exposure and HLA in healthy donors. Use of 60 Vbeta and 13 Jbeta primers characterized the PCR. The method was immunoSEQ multiplex PCR; TCRdb's version includes in-frame clones alone and lacks a portion of them. The sample includes over 120,000 clones, roughly 10% seen only once; the top ten take about 1.9%. The sequenced sample consisted of PBMCs. These receptors were obtained from a man aged 45-60 years in good health and CMV-seronegative.

This clone was observed a few times. The chain is built from TRBV5-1 and TRBJ2-7, with a possible D match to TRBD2 (5 bases). The CDR3 spans 16 residues. The V gene's germline CDR1 is SGHRS and CDR2 YFSETQ. V shed 0 bases and J shed 6 bases, with 19 bases lying between them. In DNA, the CDR3 is TGCGCCAGCAGCTTGGAAACTAGTAGGGCCTTTGGCGAGCAGTACTTC. It is translated as CASSLETSRAFGEQYF.

The chain has TRBV9 and TRBJ2-3; D unclear. Germline V CDR1 and CDR2: SGDLS, YYNGEE. The germline V and J ends were trimmed by 0 bases and 1 base, with 9 bases remaining between them. The CDR3 length is 15 residues. This CDR3 reads CASSVASSGTDTQYF. The DNA of the CDR3 is TGTGCCAGCAGCGTAGCGAGCTCGGGCACAGATACGCAGTATTTT.

This clone has more than one count but fewer than ten. This chain connects TRBV5-1 to TRBJ2-2, with D unclear. The CDR3 has 13 residues. V shed 0 bases and J shed 3 bases, with 3 bases lying between them. Germline V gives CDR1 SGHRS, CDR2 YFSETQ. DNA of the CDR3: TGCGCCAGCAGCTTGGACTACACCGGGGAGCTGTTTTTT. Amino acids: CASSLDYTGELFF.

There are a few counts of this clone. The chain combines TRBV7-4 with TRBJ2-7; a weak D match, TRBD2 (6 bases). This CDR3 has 13 residues. Germline CDR1 and CDR2: SGHVT and SQSDAQ. Trimming took off 5 bases at V and 3 bases at J, with 11 bases between the two ends. This chain's CDR3 is CASSRGGIYEQYF. The CDR3 region has the DNA TGTGCCAGCAGCCGAGGAGGGATCTACGAGCAGTACTTC. Full variable domain (remainder filled in from reference TRBV7-4 and TRBJ2-7): GAGVSQSPRYKVAKRGRDVALRCDSISGHVTLYWYRQTLGQGSEVLTYSQSDAQRDKSGRPSGRFSAERPERSVSTLKIQRTEQGDSAVYLCASSRGGIYEQYFGPGTRLTVT.

This clone occurred a few times. The rearrangement joins TRBV7-6 to TRBJ2-1, with TRBD2 identical over 8 bases. This CDR3 has 15 residues. V lost 3 bases and J lost 8; bases outside the gene matches: 9. The germline CDR1 and CDR2 sequences are SGHVS and FNYEAQ. The DNA for the CDR3 is TGTGCCAGCAGCTTTCTGGCGGGAGGAAGCGATGAGCAGTTCTTC. Its translation: CASSFLAGGSDEQFF.

V gene TRBV7-3 combines with J gene TRBJ1-1, with unresolved D. Germline lookup yields CDR1 SGHTA and CDR2 FQGTGA. Trimming took 0 bases from V and 1 from J, leaving 6 bases between them. CDR3 length: 14 amino acids. The DNA for the CDR3 is TGTGCCAGCAGCTTAACGTCAGAGAACACTGAAGCTTTCTTT. This codes for CASSLTSENTEAFF.

This clone appeared a few times. The V and J genes are TRBV5-4 and TRBJ2-5, with 9 bases aligning to TRBD1. The germline V gene has CDR1 SGHNT and CDR2 YYREEE (reference sequence). This CDR3 region has 15 residues. V lost 4 bases, J lost 4 bases, and 8 bases stayed unmatched. CDR3 sequence: CASSGRTGGGETQYF. CDR3 DNA sequence: TGTGCCAGCAGCGGTCGAACAGGGGGCGGAGAGACCCAGTACTTC.

The chain uses TRBV5-6 and TRBJ1-2; D is unresolved. Trimming removed 1 base from V and 4 bases from J, with 8 bases in between. The CDR3 length is 13 residues. CDR1 is SGHDT, CDR2 YYEEEE, per germline. DNA for the CDR3: TGTGCCAGCAGCTTGCCGAGTATCTATGGCTACACCTTC. Its protein is CASSLPSIYGYTF.

This rearrangement joins TRBV19 to TRBJ2-1, with 7 bases fitting TRBD1. V gave up 6 bases and J gave up 4 bases; unmatched junction bases: 6. CDR3 length: 14 amino acids. Germline CDR1 and CDR2: LNHDA and SQIVND (reference sequence). The DNA of the CDR3 is TGTGCCAGTAGGAGGACAGGAGTTTACAATGAGCAGTTCTTC. Translation: CASRRTGVYNEQFF.

This chain links TRBV5-1 with TRBJ2-7; tentatively, D is TRBD1 (5 bases). Trimming pared 0 bases from V and 2 bases from J, leaving 6 bases between. CDR3 length equals 13 residues. CDR1 and CDR2 (germline): SGHRS, YFSETQ. This chain's CDR3 is CASSLGGPYEQYF. The CDR3 nucleotides read TGCGCCAGCAGCTTGGGGGGCCCCTACGAGCAGTACTTC.

This chain links TRBV5-4 with TRBJ1-2, with 7 nucleotides matching TRBD1. The CDR3 runs to 14 residues. The germline CDR1 and CDR2 sequences are SGHNT and YYREEE (reference sequence). V was clipped by 5 bases and J by 1 base; unmatched bases: 5. The CDR3 DNA reads as TGTGCCAGCAGGGACTACAGGGGTAACTATGGCTACACCTTC. Translating it yields CASRDYRGNYGYTF.

This clone was found a few times. This chain uses TRBV10-2 with TRBJ2-7; 7 positions match TRBD1. V lost 8 bases, J lost 3 bases, and 7 bases stayed unmatched. This CDR3 is 13 amino acids long. CDR1 and CDR2 from the germline V gene are WSHSY and SAAADI. CDR3 protein: CASLQGVSYEQYF. The CDR3 region has the DNA TGCGCCAGCCTCCAGGGGGTGAGCTACGAGCAGTACTTC.

This clone was observed a few times. The chain recombines TRBV2 with TRBJ2-1; D remains unclear. V lost 4 bases and J 4 bases, leaving 14 bases between the germline ends. Germline-derived CDR1 and CDR2 are SNHLY and FYNNEI. The CDR3 consists of 15 residues. The CDR3 sequence: CASSVARGGYNEQFF. CDR3 coding DNA: TGTGCCAGCAGTGTCGCCAGAGGCGGTTACAATGAGCAGTTCTTC.

This clone has more than one count but fewer than ten. V is TRBV28 and J is TRBJ2-3; 7 positions match TRBD2. The CDR3 has 16 residues. J was trimmed by 4 bases and V by 5 bases; bases with no gene match: 12. Germline CDR1 is MDHEN and CDR2 is SYDVKM. The CDR3, as DNA: TGTGCCAGCAGTCCCCCCATAGCGGGTGGTGCAGATACGCAGTATTTT. It yields the protein CASSPPIAGGADTQYF.

The rearrangement links TRBV19 to TRBJ2-1, with 8 positions matching TRBD1. J was trimmed by 4 bases and V by 5 bases; bases with no gene match: 4. The CDR3 is made up of 14 amino acids. From germline, CDR1 is LNHDA and CDR2 SQIVND (reference sequence). The CDR3 nucleotides are TGTGCCAGTAGTGCCCAGGGGGCGTACAATGAGCAGTTCTTC. Residues: CASSAQGAYNEQFF. The full variable domain, with the rest looked up from reference TRBV19 and TRBJ2-1, is DGGITQSPKYLFRKEGQNVTLSCEQNLNHDAMYWYRQDPGQGLRLIYYSQIVNDFQKGDIAEGYSVSREKKESFPLTVTSAQKNPTAFYLCASSAQGAYNEQFFGPGTRLTVL.

The chain links TRBV30 to TRBJ2-2; perhaps TRBD1 as D (5 bases). V lost 3 bases to trimming and J lost 7 bases, with 12 bases between them. Germline V CDR1 and CDR2: GTSNPN, SVGIG (reference sequence). This CDR3 spans 13 amino acids. The CDR3 here is CAWRRQGGGELFF. The CDR3 DNA is TGTGCCTGGAGGCGCCAGGGTGGCGGGGAGCTGTTTTTT.

This clone appeared a few times. V usage is TRBV30 and J usage is TRBJ1-4; D not resolved. Germline-derived CDR1 and CDR2 are GTSNPN and SVGIG (reference sequence). The CDR3 consists of 15 residues. V gave up 1 base and J gave up 5 bases, with 14 bases separating them. The CDR3 bases are TGTGCCTGGAGTGCCACACGGGGATCGAATGAAAAACTGTTTTTT. As protein: CAWSATRGSNEKLFF. Based on the CDR3 plus reference TRBV30 and TRBJ1-4, the full variable domain is SQTIHQWPATLVQPVGSPLSLECTVEGTSNPNLYWYRQAAGRGLQLLFYSVGIGQISSEVPQNLSASRPQDRQFILSSKKLLLSDSGFYLCAWSATRGSNEKLFFGSGTQLSVL.

In its sample, this clone was seen a few times. The chain carries TRBV6-4 and TRBJ2-3; tentatively, D is TRBD2 (6 bases). This CDR3 is 18 amino acids long. Deletions cut 4 bases from V and 4 bases from J, with 24 bases between. Per germline, CDR1 MRHNA and CDR2 SNTAGT. The CDR3 sequence: CASSGSATGLFPPDTQYF. Here the CDR3 DNA reads TGTGCCAGCAGTGGCTCTGCAACGGGACTTTTTCCCCCAGATACGCAGTATTTT.

The rearrangement uses TRBV6-5 and TRBJ2-7; D is uncertain. This CDR3 is built from 15 residues. The ends were cut back, 6 bases at V and 7 bases at J, with 22 bases in the middle. Germline V gene lookup returns CDR1 MNHEY and CDR2 SVGAGI. The CDR3 nucleotides read TGTGCCAGCAGCCCCTTACGAGCAGGCGATGGTGAGCAGTACTTC. This encodes CASSPLRAGDGEQYF.

This clone has a handful of counts. This chain uses TRBV9 with TRBJ2-5; 7 bases are a match to TRBD1. Losses at the gene ends were 4 bases for V and 5 bases for J; bases not matched to a gene: 14. The CDR3 is 16 residues long. CDR1 is SGDLS and CDR2 is YYNGEE in the germline V gene. The CDR3 is CASSPGTANDGETQYF. The CDR3 DNA reads TGTGCCAGCAGCCCCGGGACAGCGAATGACGGGGAGACCCAGTACTTC.

This clone was seen more than once but under ten times. The chain has TRBV19 and TRBJ2-7; TRBD1 aligns across 8 bases. The CDR3 spans 14 residues. Unmatched junction bases numbered 4, after V lost 6 bases and J lost 0 bases. Germline V gene sequence: CDR1 LNHDA, CDR2 SQIVND (reference sequence). CDR3 amino acids: CASRAGQGSYEQYF. The CDR3 DNA sequence: TGTGCCAGTAGGGCCGGACAGGGCTCCTACGAGCAGTACTTC.

This clone was seen a handful of times. The chain employs TRBV6-5 and TRBJ1-1, with TRBD1 matching 9 bases. The CDR3 length is 16 residues. Germline V CDR1 and CDR2: MNHEY, SVGAGI. V lost 0 bases, J lost 3 bases, and 5 bases stayed unmatched. CDR3 nucleotide sequence: TGTGCCAGCAGTTACTCGGGACAGGGTTCTTACACTGAAGCTTTCTTT. This translates into CASSYSGQGSYTEAFF.

CDR3 sequence: CSVEAPGMGIANYGYTF. CDR3 in DNA: TGCAGCGTTGAAGCCCCGGGGATGGGAATAGCTAACTATGGCTACACCTTC. The chain uses TRBV29-1 and TRBJ1-2, with D uncertain. This CDR3 region has 17 residues. CDR1 and CDR2 from the germline V gene are SQVTM and ANQGSEA. With 1 base removed from V and 0 bases from J, the gap between germline ends came to 18 bases.

V and J are TRBV21-1 and TRBJ1-4; the table gives TRBD1 as D, unverified against the DNA. TRBV21-1 is annotated as a pseudogene. The CDR3 spans 15 residues. The CDR3 DNA reads TGTGCCAGCAGCAACCGGGACAGGGGTTATGAAAAACTGTTTTTT. Protein: CASSNRDRGYEKLFF.

This clone was seen a few times. The chain links TRBV13 to TRBJ2-1, with TRBD2 identical over 9 bases. With 3 bases clipped from V and 9 bases from J, the junction kept 9 bases outside the gene matches. The CDR3 is 15 amino acids. CDR1 and CDR2 (germline): PRHDT, FYEKMQ (reference sequence). The CDR3 DNA reads as TGTGCCAGCAGCTTTCCTAGCGGGATGGGGGGTGAGCAGTTCTTC. Amino acids: CASSFPSGMGGEQFF. Full variable domain (missing parts from reference TRBV13 and TRBJ2-1): AAGVIQSPRHLIKEKRETATLKCYPIPRHDTVYWYQQGPGQDPQFLISFYEKMQSDKGSIPDRFSAQQFSDYHSELNMSSLELGDSALYFCASSFPSGMGGEQFFGPGTRLTVL.

V usage is TRBV2 and J usage is TRBJ2-7; 15 bases fit TRBD2. The length of the CDR3 is 14 residues. Per germline, CDR1 SNHLY and CDR2 FYNNEI. Trimming at V came to 6 bases and at J to 4 bases, leaving 1 base not matched to a gene. CDR3 loop: CASRGLAGGYEQYF. CDR3 nucleotide sequence: TGTGCCAGCAGGGGACTAGCGGGAGGATACGAGCAGTACTTC. The whole variable domain, remainder taken from reference TRBV2 and TRBJ2-7, is EPEVTQTPSHQVTQMGQEVILRCVPISNHLYFYWYRQILGQKVEFLVSFYNNEISEKSEIFDDQFSVERPDGSNFTLKIRSTKLEDSAMYFCASRGLAGGYEQYFGPGTRLTVT.

V gene TRBV30 combines with J gene TRBJ1-3; tentatively, D is TRBD1 (5 bases). The CDR3 totals 17 residues. V was pared by 5 bases and J by 0 bases, with 20 bases between. In germline, CDR1 is GTSNPN, CDR2 SVGIG (reference sequence). The CDR3 spells CAWRGRGIAYSGNTIYF. The DNA for the CDR3 is TGTGCCTGGCGGGGTCGGGGGATAGCTTACTCTGGAAACACCATATATTTT. The whole variable domain, filled in from reference TRBV30 and TRBJ1-3, reads SQTIHQWPATLVQPVGSPLSLECTVEGTSNPNLYWYRQAAGRGLQLLFYSVGIGQISSEVPQNLSASRPQDRQFILSSKKLLLSDSGFYLCAWRGRGIAYSGNTIYFGEGSWLTVV.

V gene TRBV5-4 combines with J gene TRBJ1-4, with TRBD1 matching over 9 bases. Germline V gene data show CDR1 as SGHNT and CDR2 as YYREEE (reference sequence). This CDR3 has 14 amino acids. Losses at the gene ends were 4 bases for V and 6 bases for J; bases not matched to a gene: 4. This chain's CDR3 is CASSRDRVDEKLFF. The CDR3 DNA reads as TGTGCCAGCAGCCGGGACAGGGTCGATGAAAAACTGTTTTTT.

V is TRBV10-1 and J is TRBJ2-3; TRBD1 is a possible D gene (5 bases). The CDR3 spans 14 residues. Germline-derived CDR1 and CDR2 are WNHNN and SYGVQD (reference sequence). V was trimmed by 0 bases and J by 2 bases, leaving 6 bases between them. The CDR3 is CASSESTATDTQYF. DNA of the CDR3: TGCGCCAGCAGTGAGTCGACAGCCACAGATACGCAGTATTTT.

This clone showed up just a few times. V usage is TRBV7-8 and J usage is TRBJ2-5; 14 bases agree with TRBD2. With 1 base clipped from V and 5 bases from J, the junction kept 6 bases outside the gene matches. The CDR3 has 17 amino acids. Germline V gives CDR1 SGHVS, CDR2 FQNEAQ. The CDR3 sequence: CASSLGTSGGFLETQYF. The CDR3 region has the DNA TGTGCCAGCAGCTTAGGGACTAGCGGGGGGTTTTTGGAGACCCAGTACTTC.

In this sample, this clone turned up a few times. The rearrangement uses TRBV7-3 and TRBJ2-3; TRBD2 matches at 8 bases. V shed 2 bases, J shed 0 bases, and the junction held 4 bases outside the gene matches. The CDR3 covers 16 residues. The V gene's germline CDR1 is SGHTA and CDR2 FQGTGA. CDR3 sequence reads: CASSLLPSGSTDTQYF. The DNA of the CDR3 is TGTGCCAGCAGCTTATTGCCTAGCGGGAGCACAGATACGCAGTATTTT.